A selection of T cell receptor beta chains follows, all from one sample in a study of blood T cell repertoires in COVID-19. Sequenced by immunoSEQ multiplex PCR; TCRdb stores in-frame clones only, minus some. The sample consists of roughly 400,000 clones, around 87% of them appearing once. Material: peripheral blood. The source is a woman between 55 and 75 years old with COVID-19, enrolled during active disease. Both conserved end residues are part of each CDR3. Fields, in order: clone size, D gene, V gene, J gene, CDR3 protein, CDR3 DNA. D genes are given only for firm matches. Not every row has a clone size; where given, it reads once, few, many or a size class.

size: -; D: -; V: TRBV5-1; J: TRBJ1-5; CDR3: CASSLDGGGNQPQHF; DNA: TGCGCCAGCAGCTTGGATGGCGGGGGAAATCAGCCCCAGCATTTT
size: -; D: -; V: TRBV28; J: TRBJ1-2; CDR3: CASSLPGNYGYTF; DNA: TGTGCCAGCAGTTTGCCAGGAAACTATGGCTACACCTTC
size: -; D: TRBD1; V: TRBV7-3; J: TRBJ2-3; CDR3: CASSFGQGANTDTQYF; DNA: TGTGCCAGCAGCTTCGGACAGGGGGCTAACACAGATACGCAGTATTTT
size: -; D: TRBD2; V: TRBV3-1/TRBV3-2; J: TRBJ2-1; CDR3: CASSQRTSGGYNEQFF; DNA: TGTGCCAGCAGCCAAAGGACTAGCGGGGGCTACAATGAGCAGTTCTTC
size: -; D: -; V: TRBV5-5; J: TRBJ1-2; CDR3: CASSLGGLHPSYGYTF; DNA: TGTGCCAGCAGCTTGGGCGGGCTTCATCCATCCTATGGCTACACCTTC
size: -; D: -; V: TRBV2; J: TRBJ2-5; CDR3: CASRGVRGGTETQYF; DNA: TGTGCCAGCAGGGGAGTTAGGGGGGGGACCGAGACCCAGTACTTC
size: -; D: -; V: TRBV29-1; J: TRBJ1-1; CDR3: CSATDSSEAFF; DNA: TGCAGCGCCACCGACAGTTCTGAAGCTTTCTTT
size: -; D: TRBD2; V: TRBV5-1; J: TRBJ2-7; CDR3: CASRSLAGDNYEQYF; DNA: TGCGCCAGCAGATCACTAGCGGGGGATAACTACGAGCAGTACTTC
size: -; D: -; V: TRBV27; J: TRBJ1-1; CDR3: CASSLTGYTEAFF; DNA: TGTGCCAGCAGCCTCACAGGGTACACTGAAGCTTTCTTT
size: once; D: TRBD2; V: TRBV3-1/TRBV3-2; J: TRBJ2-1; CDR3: CASSLAGDPYNEQFF; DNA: TGTGCCAGCAGCCTAGCGGGGGACCCTTACAATGAGCAGTTCTTC
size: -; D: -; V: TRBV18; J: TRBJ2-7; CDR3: CASSPRGTVPSEQYF; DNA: TGTGCCAGCTCACCTCGCGGGACAGTCCCGTCCGAGCAGTACTTC
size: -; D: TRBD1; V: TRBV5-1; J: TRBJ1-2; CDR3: CASSRGTVHEAYGYTF; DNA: TGCGCCAGCAGCCGTGGGACAGTTCATGAAGCCTATGGCTACACCTTC
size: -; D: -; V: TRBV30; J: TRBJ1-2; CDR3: CAWRDPPGRPWSYGYTF; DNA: TGTGCCTGGAGGGACCCCCCCGGGAGACCCTGGAGCTATGGCTACACCTTC
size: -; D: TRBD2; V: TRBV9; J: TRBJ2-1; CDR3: CASSVVPSGGDNEQFF; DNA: TGTGCCAGCAGCGTAGTTCCGAGCGGGGGGGACAATGAGCAGTTCTTC
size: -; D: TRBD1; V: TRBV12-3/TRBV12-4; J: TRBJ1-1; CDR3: CASRPDREEAFF; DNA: TGTGCCAGCAGACCTGACAGGGAGGAAGCTTTCTTT
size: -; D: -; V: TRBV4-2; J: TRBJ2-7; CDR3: CASSQEGAGAISYEQYF; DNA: TGTGCCAGCAGCCAAGAAGGGGCGGGGGCCATCTCCTACGAGCAGTACTTC
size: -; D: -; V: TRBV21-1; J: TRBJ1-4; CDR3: CASIGGRGRREKLFF; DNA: TGTGCCAGCATCGGGGGTAGGGGGCGCCGGGAAAAACTGTTTTTT